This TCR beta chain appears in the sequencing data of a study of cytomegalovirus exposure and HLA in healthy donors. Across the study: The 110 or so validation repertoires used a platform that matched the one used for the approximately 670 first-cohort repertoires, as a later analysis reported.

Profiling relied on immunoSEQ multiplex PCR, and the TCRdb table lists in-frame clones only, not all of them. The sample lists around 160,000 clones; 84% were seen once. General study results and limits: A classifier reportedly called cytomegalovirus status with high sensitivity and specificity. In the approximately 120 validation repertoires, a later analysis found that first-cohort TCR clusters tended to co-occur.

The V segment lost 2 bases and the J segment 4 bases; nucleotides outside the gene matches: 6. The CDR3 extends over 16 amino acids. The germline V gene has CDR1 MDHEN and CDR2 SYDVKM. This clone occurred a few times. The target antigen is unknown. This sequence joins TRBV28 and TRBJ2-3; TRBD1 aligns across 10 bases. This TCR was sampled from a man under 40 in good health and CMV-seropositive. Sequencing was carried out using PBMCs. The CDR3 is CASSLETGGRADTQYF. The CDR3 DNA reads TGTGCCAGCAGTTTAGAGACAGGGGGCCGGGCAGATACGCAGTATTTT.